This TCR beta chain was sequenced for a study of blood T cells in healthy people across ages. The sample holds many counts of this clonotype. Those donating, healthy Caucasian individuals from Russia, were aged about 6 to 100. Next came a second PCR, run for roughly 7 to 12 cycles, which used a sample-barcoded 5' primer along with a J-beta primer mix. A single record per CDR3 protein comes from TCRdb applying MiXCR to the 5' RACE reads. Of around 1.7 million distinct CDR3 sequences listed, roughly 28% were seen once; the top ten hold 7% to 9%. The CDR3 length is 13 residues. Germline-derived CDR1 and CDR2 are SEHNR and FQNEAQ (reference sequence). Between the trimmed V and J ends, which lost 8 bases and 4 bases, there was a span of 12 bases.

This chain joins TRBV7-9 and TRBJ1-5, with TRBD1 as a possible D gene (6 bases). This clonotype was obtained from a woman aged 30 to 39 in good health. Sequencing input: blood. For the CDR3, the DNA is TGTGCCAGCTCCCCAGGGACAAATCAGCCCCAGCATTTT. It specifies CASSPGTNQPQHF.